The rows below give T cell receptor beta chains drawn from one sample of a study of monozygotic twins with inflammatory bowel disease. TCRdb re-called the 5' RACE reads and gives one entry per CDR3 protein, without DNA. This table holds 110,000 to 150,000 distinct CDR3 sequences. The specimen was blood. The origin of the receptors is a human donor with ulcerative colitis or Crohn's disease, or a healthy co-twin of an affected twin (not recorded which). Each CDR3 is given with its conserved first and last residue. The order of the fields is J gene, clone size, V gene, CDR3 protein. Rows may omit the clone size; those that give it use once, few, many or a size class.

J gene: TRBJ1-5
clone size: NA
V gene: TRBV19
CDR3 protein: CASSGGSGSNQPQHF

J gene: TRBJ2-5
clone size: NA
V gene: TRBV6-5
CDR3 protein: CASSTTGYQETQYF

J gene: TRBJ2-7
clone size: NA
V gene: TRBV12-3/TRBV12-4
CDR3 protein: CASSLSGPTYEQYF

J gene: TRBJ2-7
clone size: NA
V gene: TRBV5-1
CDR3 protein: CASSLAASVYEQYF

J gene: TRBJ1-1
clone size: NA
V gene: TRBV9
CDR3 protein: CASSPGTHGEAFF

J gene: TRBJ2-7
clone size: NA
V gene: TRBV20-1
CDR3 protein: CSARRSGRARPYEQYF

J gene: TRBJ2-5
clone size: NA
V gene: TRBV7-9
CDR3 protein: CASSLQEETQYF

J gene: TRBJ1-1
clone size: NA
V gene: TRBV7-2
CDR3 protein: CASSAALGGAYTEAFF

J gene: TRBJ2-7
clone size: NA
V gene: TRBV7-8
CDR3 protein: CASSLLPLGGNSYEQYF

J gene: TRBJ1-5
clone size: NA
V gene: TRBV12-3/TRBV12-4
CDR3 protein: CASSLDRGLKGTQHF

J gene: TRBJ2-3
clone size: NA
V gene: TRBV30
CDR3 protein: CAWSPTGGSDTQYF

J gene: TRBJ2-3
clone size: NA
V gene: TRBV10-3
CDR3 protein: CAISEFGLAGDDTQYF

J gene: TRBJ2-7
clone size: NA
V gene: TRBV20-1
CDR3 protein: CSASPGRYEQYF

J gene: TRBJ2-2
clone size: NA
V gene: TRBV30
CDR3 protein: CAWREEGGGIPGELFF

J gene: TRBJ2-7
clone size: NA
V gene: TRBV28
CDR3 protein: CASSLEAAYEQYF

J gene: TRBJ1-3
clone size: NA
V gene: TRBV12-3/TRBV12-4
CDR3 protein: CASSLVGTASGNTIYF

J gene: TRBJ2-6
clone size: NA
V gene: TRBV7-8
CDR3 protein: CASSLGSRAGANVLTF

J gene: TRBJ2-2
clone size: NA
V gene: TRBV28
CDR3 protein: CASTLFLEHGATGELFF

J gene: TRBJ2-1
clone size: large
V gene: TRBV11-2
CDR3 protein: CASSFSGMGVHEQFF

J gene: TRBJ2-2
clone size: NA
V gene: TRBV10-3
CDR3 protein: CAISWTDNTGELFF

J gene: TRBJ2-1
clone size: NA
V gene: TRBV15
CDR3 protein: CATRGSLGSYNEQFF

J gene: TRBJ2-1
clone size: NA
V gene: TRBV7-7
CDR3 protein: CASSLGLALDTSTYNEQFF

J gene: TRBJ1-2
clone size: NA
V gene: TRBV4-3
CDR3 protein: CASSQRGGNYGYTF

J gene: TRBJ2-7
clone size: NA
V gene: TRBV4-2
CDR3 protein: CASSQEGMAYEQYF

J gene: TRBJ2-5
clone size: NA
V gene: TRBV7-9
CDR3 protein: CASSLARAVETQYF

J gene: TRBJ1-2
clone size: NA
V gene: TRBV4-1
CDR3 protein: CASSQGADGYGYTF

J gene: TRBJ2-5
clone size: NA
V gene: TRBV29-1
CDR3 protein: CSVPGQEIQETQYF

J gene: TRBJ2-6
clone size: NA
V gene: TRBV7-3
CDR3 protein: CASSLPTGTGSLGANVLTF

J gene: TRBJ2-1
clone size: NA
V gene: TRBV29-1
CDR3 protein: CSVGSGSPRYNEQFF

J gene: TRBJ1-5
clone size: NA
V gene: TRBV7-2
CDR3 protein: CASSYGTGFNQPQHF

J gene: TRBJ2-1
clone size: NA
V gene: TRBV9
CDR3 protein: CASSVARGLAGVYNEQFF

J gene: TRBJ2-2
clone size: NA
V gene: TRBV10-3
CDR3 protein: CAISTGTTGELFF

J gene: TRBJ2-2
clone size: NA
V gene: TRBV6-5
CDR3 protein: CASSYPTNTGELFF

J gene: TRBJ1-1
clone size: NA
V gene: TRBV11-1
CDR3 protein: CASSKNRAEAFF

J gene: TRBJ1-4
clone size: NA
V gene: TRBV7-2
CDR3 protein: CASSSRGWSGAEKLFF

J gene: TRBJ2-5
clone size: NA
V gene: TRBV7-9
CDR3 protein: CASSLGLTGGTQETQYF

J gene: TRBJ2-7
clone size: NA
V gene: TRBV12-3/TRBV12-4
CDR3 protein: CASSLEGDRVFYEQYF

J gene: TRBJ2-3
clone size: NA
V gene: TRBV5-1
CDR3 protein: CASSLALAGDTDTQYF

J gene: TRBJ1-4
clone size: NA
V gene: TRBV5-1
CDR3 protein: CASSGTIHGNEKLFF

J gene: TRBJ2-5
clone size: NA
V gene: TRBV7-6
CDR3 protein: CASSAFSGLSLQETQYF

J gene: TRBJ2-3
clone size: NA
V gene: TRBV19
CDR3 protein: CASEREGRDTQYF

J gene: TRBJ2-2
clone size: NA
V gene: TRBV20-1
CDR3 protein: CSASLAGATGELFF

J gene: TRBJ1-5
clone size: NA
V gene: TRBV12-3/TRBV12-4
CDR3 protein: CASSPAGSRAGQPQHF

J gene: TRBJ2-1
clone size: NA
V gene: TRBV5-5
CDR3 protein: CASSLASLAGVLPHEQFF

J gene: TRBJ2-7
clone size: NA
V gene: TRBV5-1
CDR3 protein: CASSETSGTYEQYF

J gene: TRBJ2-4
clone size: NA
V gene: TRBV10-2
CDR3 protein: CASIQGAGLAGAKNIQYF

J gene: TRBJ1-1
clone size: NA
V gene: TRBV6-5
CDR3 protein: CASSYSADMNTEAFF

J gene: TRBJ2-5
clone size: NA
V gene: TRBV5-4
CDR3 protein: CASSGGLAVETQYF

J gene: TRBJ2-7
clone size: NA
V gene: TRBV15
CDR3 protein: CATSRVPKGTSGIYEQYF

J gene: TRBJ2-7
clone size: NA
V gene: TRBV6-2/TRBV6-3
CDR3 protein: CASTDVYEQYF

J gene: TRBJ2-7
clone size: NA
V gene: TRBV25-1
CDR3 protein: CASSPRTGIDEQYF

J gene: TRBJ2-5
clone size: NA
V gene: TRBV18
CDR3 protein: CASSPDSGRVQETQYF

J gene: TRBJ2-7
clone size: NA
V gene: TRBV27
CDR3 protein: CASSTLAGGPHEQYF

J gene: TRBJ2-1
clone size: NA
V gene: TRBV20-1
CDR3 protein: CSAKGGEIGEQFF

J gene: TRBJ2-1
clone size: NA
V gene: TRBV18
CDR3 protein: CASSPPVLGGNEQFF

J gene: TRBJ2-2
clone size: NA
V gene: TRBV27
CDR3 protein: CASSLPVAGPNTGELFF

J gene: TRBJ2-1
clone size: NA
V gene: TRBV20-1
CDR3 protein: CSACLDGRVSEQFF

J gene: TRBJ2-5
clone size: NA
V gene: TRBV29-1
CDR3 protein: CSVVLAPRTQYF